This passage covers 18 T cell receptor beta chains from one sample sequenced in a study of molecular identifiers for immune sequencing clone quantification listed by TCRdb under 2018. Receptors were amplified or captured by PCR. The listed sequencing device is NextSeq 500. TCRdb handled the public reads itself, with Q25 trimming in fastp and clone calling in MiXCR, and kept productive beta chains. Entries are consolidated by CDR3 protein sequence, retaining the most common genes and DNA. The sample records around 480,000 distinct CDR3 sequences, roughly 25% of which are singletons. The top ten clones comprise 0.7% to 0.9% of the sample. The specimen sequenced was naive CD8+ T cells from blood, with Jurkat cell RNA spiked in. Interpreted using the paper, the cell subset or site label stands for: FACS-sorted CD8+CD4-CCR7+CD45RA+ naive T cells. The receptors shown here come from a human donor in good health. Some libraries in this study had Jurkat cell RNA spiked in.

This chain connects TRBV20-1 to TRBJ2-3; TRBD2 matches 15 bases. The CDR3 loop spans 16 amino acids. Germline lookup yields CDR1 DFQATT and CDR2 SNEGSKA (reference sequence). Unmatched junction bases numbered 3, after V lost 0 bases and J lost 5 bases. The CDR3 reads CSARDEGLAGGDTQYF. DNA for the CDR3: TGCAGTGCTAGAGATGAGGGACTAGCGGGGGGAGATACGCAGTATTTT.

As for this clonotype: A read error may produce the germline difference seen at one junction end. The chain's CDR3 is CASRLVDPSSETQYF. In DNA form, the CDR3 reads TGTGCCAGCAGATTAGTTGATCCTAGCTCGGAGACCCAGTACTTC. The rearrangement joins TRBV7-8 to TRBJ2-5; tentative D call: TRBD2 (5 bases). Germline V gene sequence: CDR1 SGHVS, CDR2 FQNEAQ. The CDR3 contains 15 residues.

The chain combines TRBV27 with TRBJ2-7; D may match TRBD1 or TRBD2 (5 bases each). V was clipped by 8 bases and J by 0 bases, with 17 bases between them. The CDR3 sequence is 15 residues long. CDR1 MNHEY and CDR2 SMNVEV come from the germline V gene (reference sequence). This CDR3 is CASGLAGTLSYEQYF. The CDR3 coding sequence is TGTGCCAGCGGATTGGCCGGGACGCTCTCCTACGAGCAGTACTTC.

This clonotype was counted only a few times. The DNA of the CDR3 is TGCGCCAGCAGCCACGAGATCAGTCACTCTGGAAACACCATATATTTT. Protein: CASSHEISHSGNTIYF. The chain couples TRBV4-1 to TRBJ1-3; D remains ambiguous. The CDR3 consists of 16 residues. Trimming removed 3 bases from V and 0 bases from J, with 12 bases in between. Germline V gives CDR1 MGHRA, CDR2 YSYEKL.

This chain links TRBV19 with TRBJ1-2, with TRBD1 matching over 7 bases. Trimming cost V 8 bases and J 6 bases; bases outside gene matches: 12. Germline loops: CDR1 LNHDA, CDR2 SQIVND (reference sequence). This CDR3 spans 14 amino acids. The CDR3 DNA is TGTGCCAGTTCTTCTCAGACAGGGTGGAATGGCTACACCTTC. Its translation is CASSSQTGWNGYTF.

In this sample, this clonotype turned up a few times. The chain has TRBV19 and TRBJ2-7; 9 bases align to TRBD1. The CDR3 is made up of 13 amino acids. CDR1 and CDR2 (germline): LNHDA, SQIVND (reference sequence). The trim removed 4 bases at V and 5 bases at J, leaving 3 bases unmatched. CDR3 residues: CASSNRGLDEQYF. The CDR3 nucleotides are TGTGCCAGTAGTAACAGGGGGCTGGACGAGCAGTACTTC.

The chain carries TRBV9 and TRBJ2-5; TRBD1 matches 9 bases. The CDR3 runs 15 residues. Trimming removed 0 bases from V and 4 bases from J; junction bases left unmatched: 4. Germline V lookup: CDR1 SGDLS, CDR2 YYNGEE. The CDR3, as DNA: TGTGCCAGCAGCGTAGATCGACAGGGGGGAGAGACCCAGTACTTC. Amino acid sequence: CASSVDRQGGETQYF. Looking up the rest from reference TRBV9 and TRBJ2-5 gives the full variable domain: DSGVTQTPKHLITATGQRVTLRCSPRSGDLSVYWYQQSLDQGLQFLIQYYNGEERAKGNILERFSAQQFPDLHSELNLSSLELGDSALYFCASSVDRQGGETQYFGPGTRLLVL.

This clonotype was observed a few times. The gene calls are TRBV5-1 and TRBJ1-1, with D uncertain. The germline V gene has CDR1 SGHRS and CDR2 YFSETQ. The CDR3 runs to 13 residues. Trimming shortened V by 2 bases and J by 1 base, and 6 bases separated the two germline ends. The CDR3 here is CASSFTTNTEAFF. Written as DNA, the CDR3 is TGCGCCAGCAGCTTTACCACGAACACTGAAGCTTTCTTT.

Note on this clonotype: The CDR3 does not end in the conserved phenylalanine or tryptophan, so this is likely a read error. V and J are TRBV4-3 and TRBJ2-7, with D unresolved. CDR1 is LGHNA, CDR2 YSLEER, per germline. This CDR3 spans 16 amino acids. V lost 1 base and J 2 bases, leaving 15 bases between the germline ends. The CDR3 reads CASSQAPRSPTYEQYL. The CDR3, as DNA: TGCGCCAGCAGCCAAGCCCCTCGGAGCCCAACCTACGAGCAGTACCTC.

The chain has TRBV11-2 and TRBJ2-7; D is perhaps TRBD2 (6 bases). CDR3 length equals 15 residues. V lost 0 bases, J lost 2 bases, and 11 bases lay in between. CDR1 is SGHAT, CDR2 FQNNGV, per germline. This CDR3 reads CASSLEVAATYEQYF. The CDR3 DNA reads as TGTGCCAGCAGCTTAGAGGTAGCGGCAACCTACGAGCAGTACTTC. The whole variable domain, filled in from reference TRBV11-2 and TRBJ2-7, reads EAGVAQSPRYKIIEKRQSVAFWCNPISGHATLYWYQQILGQGPKLLIQFQNNGVVDDSQLPKDRFSAERLKGVDSTLKIQPAKLEDSAVYLCASSLEVAATYEQYFGPGTRLTVT.

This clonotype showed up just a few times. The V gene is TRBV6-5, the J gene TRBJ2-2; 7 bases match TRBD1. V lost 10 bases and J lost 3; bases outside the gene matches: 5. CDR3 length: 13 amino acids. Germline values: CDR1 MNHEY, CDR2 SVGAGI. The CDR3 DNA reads TGTGCCAAACCGGGACAGCACACCGGGGAGCTGTTTTTT. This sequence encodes CAKPGQHTGELFF.

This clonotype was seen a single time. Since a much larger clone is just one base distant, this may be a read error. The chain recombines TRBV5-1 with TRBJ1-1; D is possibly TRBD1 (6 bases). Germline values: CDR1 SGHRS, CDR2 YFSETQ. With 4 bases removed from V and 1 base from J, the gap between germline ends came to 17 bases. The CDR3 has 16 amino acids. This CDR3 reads CASSIGGGGRNTEAFF. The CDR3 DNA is TGCGCCAGCAGCATTGGCGGGGGGGGCCGGAACACTGAAGCTTTCTTT.

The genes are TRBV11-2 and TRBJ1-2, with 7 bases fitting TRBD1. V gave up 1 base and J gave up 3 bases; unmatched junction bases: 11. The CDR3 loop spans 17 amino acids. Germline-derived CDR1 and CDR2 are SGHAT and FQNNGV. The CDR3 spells CASSLGNNPGQHYGYTF. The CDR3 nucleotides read TGTGCCAGCAGCTTAGGTAACAACCCGGGACAGCACTATGGCTACACCTTC.

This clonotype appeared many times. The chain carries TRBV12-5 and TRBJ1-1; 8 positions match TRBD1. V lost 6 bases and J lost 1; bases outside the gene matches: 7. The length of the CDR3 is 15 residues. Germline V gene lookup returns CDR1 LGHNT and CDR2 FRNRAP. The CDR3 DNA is TGTGCTAGTGGCGCAGGGGGCTCGGGGAACACTGAAGCTTTCTTT. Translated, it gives CASGAGGSGNTEAFF.

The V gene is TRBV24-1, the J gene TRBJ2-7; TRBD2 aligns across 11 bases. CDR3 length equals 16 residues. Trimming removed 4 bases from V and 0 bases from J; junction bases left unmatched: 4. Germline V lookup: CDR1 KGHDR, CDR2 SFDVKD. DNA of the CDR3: TGTGCCACCAGTGAATCCGGGACTAGCGGCTCCTACGAGCAGTACTTC. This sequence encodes CATSESGTSGSYEQYF.

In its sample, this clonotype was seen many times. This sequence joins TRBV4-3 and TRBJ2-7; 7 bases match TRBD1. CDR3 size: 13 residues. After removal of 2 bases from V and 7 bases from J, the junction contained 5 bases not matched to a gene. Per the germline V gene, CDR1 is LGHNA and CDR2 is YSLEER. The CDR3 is CASSQRQGDEQYF. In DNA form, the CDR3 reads TGCGCCAGCAGCCAAAGACAGGGCGATGAGCAGTACTTC.

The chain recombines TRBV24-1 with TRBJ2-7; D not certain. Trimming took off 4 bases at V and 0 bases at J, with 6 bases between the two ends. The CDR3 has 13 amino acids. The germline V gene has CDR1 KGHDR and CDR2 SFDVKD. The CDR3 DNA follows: TGTGCCACCAGTGACTCAGCCTCCTACGAGCAGTACTTC. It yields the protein CATSDSASYEQYF.

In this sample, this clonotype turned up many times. CDR3 in amino acids: CASSQDRTGSFGYTF. DNA of the CDR3: TGCGCCAGCAGCCAAGATCGTACAGGTTCATTTGGCTACACCTTC. This chain links TRBV4-1 with TRBJ1-2; TRBD1 might be the D (5 bases). V lost 0 bases, J lost 7 bases, and 15 bases lay in between. Per germline, CDR1 MGHRA and CDR2 YSYEKL. There are 15 residues in the CDR3.